The 29 T cell receptor beta chains below all came from one sample that was sequenced in a study of blood T cell repertoires in COVID-19. Profiled with immunoSEQ multiplex PCR; TCRdb holds only in-frame clones, not every one. The data hold 250,000 to 350,000 clones, with 75% to 90% observed a single time. Sequencing was carried out using peripheral blood. Receptors were obtained from a woman in her sixties with acute or convalescent COVID-19.

This chain connects TRBV7-2 to TRBJ1-5, with no clear D. Germline V CDR1 and CDR2: SGHTA, FQGNSA. V was shortened by 5 bases and J by 6 bases, with 11 bases between the two germline ends. The CDR3 covers 13 residues. CDR3 amino acids: CASSHPGSQPQHF. In DNA, the CDR3 is TGTGCCAGCAGCCATCCAGGCTCTCAGCCCCAGCATTTT.

The rearrangement uses TRBV30 and TRBJ1-2, with unresolved D. V was shortened by 5 bases and J by 4 bases, with 17 bases between the two germline ends. Germline loops: CDR1 GTSNPN, CDR2 SVGIG (reference sequence). The CDR3 runs to 14 residues. The CDR3 here is CAWSPLVGSYGYTF. For the CDR3, the DNA is TGTGCCTGGTCTCCCCTGGTGGGGAGCTATGGCTACACCTTC.

The chain joins TRBV29-1 to TRBJ2-2; possible D gene TRBD2, 6 bases. Germline lookup yields CDR1 SQVTM and CDR2 ANQGSEA. The germline V and J ends were trimmed by 7 bases and 6 bases, with 15 bases remaining between them. This CDR3 is 13 amino acids long. CDR3: CSARAWGAGELFF. The CDR3 region has the DNA TGCAGCGCCCGGGCGTGGGGGGCCGGGGAGCTGTTTTTT.

The chain recombines TRBV3-1 (or the pseudogene TRBV3-2) with TRBJ1-6; D unresolved. The V gene lost 4 bases and the J gene lost 7 bases, with 5 bases spanning the gap. From germline, CDR1 is LGHDT and CDR2 YNNKEL (reference sequence). The CDR3 spans 12 residues. CDR3 sequence (DNA): TGTGCCAGCAGCCTGCAGAATTCACCCCTCCACTTT. Translated, it gives CASSLQNSPLHF.

CDR3 nucleotides: TGTGCCAGCAGGGGGACTAGCGGACCCTCCTACGAGCAGTACTTC. It codes for CASRGTSGPSYEQYF. The genes are TRBV6-5 and TRBJ2-7; 11 nucleotides align to TRBD2. Germline V gives CDR1 MNHEY, CDR2 SVGAGI. CDR3 length equals 15 residues. The J segment lost 0 bases and the V segment lost 6 bases, leaving 4 bases of the junction unmatched.

The rearrangement links TRBV28 to TRBJ1-2; 7 nucleotides agree with TRBD1. The germline V gene has CDR1 MDHEN and CDR2 SYDVKM. V lost 10 bases to trimming and J lost 5 bases; unmatched junction nucleotides: 10. There are 13 residues in the CDR3. CDR3 loop: CAIEWGTAYGYTF. CDR3 bases: TGTGCCATTGAATGGGGGACAGCGTATGGCTACACCTTC.

This rearrangement joins TRBV5-1 to TRBJ2-5; TRBD2 matches at 11 bases. This CDR3 spans 17 amino acids. V trimming: 0 bases; J trimming: 4 bases; junction bases outside the gene matches: 8. Germline assignment: CDR1 SGHRS and CDR2 YFSETQ. The DNA for the CDR3 is TGCGCCAGCAGCTTGGGTCTGATAGGACTAGCGGGAGAGACCCAGTACTTC. Translating it yields CASSLGLIGLAGETQYF.

The chain has TRBV6-5 and TRBJ1-5; possibly TRBD1 for D (6 bases). V lost 5 bases and J 2 bases, leaving 10 bases between the germline ends. Germline CDR1 MNHEY, CDR2 SVGAGI. The CDR3 sequence is 14 residues long. The CDR3 region is CASSTSGGNQPQHF. CDR3 DNA: TGTGCCAGCAGTACCTCAGGGGGCAATCAGCCCCAGCATTTT.

The chain combines TRBV15 with TRBJ2-1; 7 positions agree with TRBD2. Germline V gene data show CDR1 as LNHNV and CDR2 as YYDKDF (reference sequence). The CDR3 has 16 residues. V shed 0 bases and J 9 bases; nucleotides not matched to a gene: 11. The CDR3 region is CATSRDWGGGPVEQFF. The CDR3 region has the DNA TGTGCCACCAGCAGAGATTGGGGGGGAGGGCCAGTTGAGCAGTTCTTC.

This chain links TRBV5-4 with TRBJ2-1, with 13 nucleotides matching TRBD2. The CDR3 spans 16 residues. Unmatched junction bases numbered 6, after V lost 4 bases and J lost 5 bases. CDR1 and CDR2 (germline): SGHNT, YYREEE (reference sequence). CDR3 nucleotides: TGTGCCAGCAGCCACGGACTAGCGGGGGCGGACAATGAGCAGTTCTTC. It is translated as CASSHGLAGADNEQFF.

The chain joins TRBV4-3 to TRBJ2-5, with D perhaps TRBD2 (6 bases). Germline assignment: CDR1 LGHNA and CDR2 YSLEER. There are 15 residues in the CDR3. V was trimmed by 1 base and J by 4 bases, leaving 13 bases between them. The CDR3: CASSQVWEEGETQYF. The DNA of the CDR3 is TGCGCCAGCAGCCAAGTGTGGGAGGAGGGAGAGACCCAGTACTTC.

This chain joins TRBV4-3 and TRBJ1-4; perhaps TRBD1 as D (5 bases). Between the trimmed V and J ends, which lost 1 base and 7 bases, there was a span of 13 bases. This CDR3 is 15 amino acids long. Germline V gene data show CDR1 as LGHNA and CDR2 as YSLEER. The CDR3 nucleotides are TGCGCCAGCAGCCAAGGAACCCAGGGCGGTGAAAAACTGTTTTTT. Translating gives CASSQGTQGGEKLFF.

J is TRBJ2-2 and V is TRBV9, with a possible D match to TRBD2 (6 bases). The CDR3 covers 13 residues. CDR1 is SGDLS, CDR2 YYNGEE, per germline. The germline V and J ends were trimmed by 4 bases and 4 bases, with 8 bases remaining between them. As DNA, the CDR3 is TGTGCCAGCAGCCCCGGGAGCACCGGGGAGCTGTTTTTT. This gives the protein CASSPGSTGELFF.

The chain links TRBV27 to TRBJ1-2, with a possible D match to TRBD1 (6 bases). Trimming took off 6 bases at V and 8 bases at J, with 16 bases between the two ends. Germline loops: CDR1 MNHEY, CDR2 SMNVEV (reference sequence). The CDR3 is 13 residues long. CDR3 bases: TGTGCCAGCAGCGCGGCGGGGGCCATCGGCTACACCTTC. This codes for CASSAAGAIGYTF.

This clone was counted a few times. The chain couples TRBV4-1 to TRBJ1-5; D remains unclear. CDR1 and CDR2 from the germline V gene are MGHRA and YSYEKL. V shed 4 bases and J shed 4 bases, with 14 bases lying between them. The CDR3 extends over 15 amino acids. The CDR3 DNA is TGCGCCAGCAGCCCGACCTCAGGCCTAAATCAGCCCCAGCATTTT. It codes for CASSPTSGLNQPQHF.

The table lists this clone with a few counts. The chain combines TRBV18 with TRBJ1-2; 7 nucleotides match TRBD1. CDR1 is KGHSH, CDR2 LQKENI, per germline. V was clipped by 2 bases and J by 0 bases; unmatched bases: 6. This CDR3 has 16 amino acids. The CDR3 region is CASSPNPGGANYGYTF. The CDR3 coding sequence is TGTGCCAGCTCACCAAATCCAGGGGGAGCTAACTATGGCTACACCTTC. The full variable domain, in which reference TRBV18 and TRBJ1-2 provide the parts outside the CDR3, is NAGVMQNPRHLVRRRGQEARLRCSPMKGHSHVYWYRQLPEEGLKFMVYLQKENIIDESGMPKERFSAEFPKEGPSILRIQQVVRGDSAAYFCASSPNPGGANYGYTFGSGTRLTVV.

The chain is built from TRBV19 and TRBJ1-3; D unclear. Germline CDR1 is LNHDA and CDR2 is SQIVND (reference sequence). The CDR3 length is 15 residues. With 5 bases removed from V and 0 bases from J, the gap between germline ends came to 11 bases. This CDR3 reads CASSSRQDSGNTIYF. CDR3 sequence (DNA): TGTGCCAGTAGTTCAAGGCAGGACTCTGGAAACACCATATATTTT. The entire variable domain, with the rest obtained from reference TRBV19 and TRBJ1-3, is as follows: DGGITQSPKYLFRKEGQNVTLSCEQNLNHDAMYWYRQDPGQGLRLIYYSQIVNDFQKGDIAEGYSVSREKKESFPLTVTSAQKNPTAFYLCASSSRQDSGNTIYFGEGSWLTVV.

The V gene is TRBV28, the J gene TRBJ1-3, with 7 bases that match TRBD1. J was trimmed by 2 bases and V by 5 bases; bases with no gene match: 6. This CDR3 spans 15 amino acids. The V gene's germline CDR1 is MDHEN and CDR2 SYDVKM. The CDR3 here is CASSPTGDPGNTIYF. CDR3 coding DNA: TGTGCCAGCAGTCCCACAGGGGATCCTGGAAACACCATATATTTT.

Comments on this clone: Other nucleotide sequences in the sample specify the same CDR3. The chain combines TRBV7-6 with TRBJ2-1; 10 bases fit TRBD2. The CDR3 length is 13 residues. CDR1 SGHVS and CDR2 FNYEAQ come from the germline V gene. Trimming removed 4 bases from V and 7 bases from J; junction bases left unmatched: 1. The CDR3 here is CASSSGLANEQFF. In DNA form, the CDR3 reads TGTGCCAGCAGCTCGGGACTAGCGAATGAGCAGTTCTTC.

The chain combines TRBV7-2 with TRBJ2-6, with no clear D. This CDR3 has 13 residues. Trimming removed 4 bases at V and 2 bases at J, with 3 bases between. Germline CDR1 reads SGHTA; CDR2 reads FQGNSA. CDR3 DNA: TGTGCCAGCAGCTCTCCTGGGGCCAACGTCCTGACTTTC. Protein sequence: CASSSPGANVLTF. Supplemented by reference TRBV7-2 and TRBJ2-6, the full variable domain reads GAGVSQSPSNKVTEKGKDVELRCDPISGHTALYWYRQSLGQGLEFLIYFQGNSAPDKSGLPSDRFSAERTGGSVSTLTIQRTQQEDSAVYLCASSSPGANVLTFGAGSRLTVL.

The V call is TRBV9, the J call TRBJ2-5; 11 bases map to TRBD2. Unmatched junction bases numbered 15, after V lost 1 base and J lost 1 base. CDR3 length: 20 amino acids. Germline lookup yields CDR1 SGDLS and CDR2 YYNGEE. The CDR3 nucleotides are TGTGCCAGCAGCGTAAGGGCGCAAACTGCCGGGACTAGCGGCCAAGAGACCCAGTACTTC. It translates to CASSVRAQTAGTSGQETQYF.

The chain couples TRBV15 to TRBJ1-1; 11 bases map to TRBD1. Germline V gene lookup returns CDR1 LNHNV and CDR2 YYDKDF (reference sequence). Unmatched junction bases numbered 6, after V lost 4 bases and J lost 5 bases. The CDR3 is 15 amino acids. The CDR3 spells CATSKDRGLGTEAFF. CDR3 DNA: TGTGCCACCAGCAAGGACAGGGGGCTGGGAACTGAAGCTTTCTTT.

The rearrangement uses TRBV5-1 and TRBJ1-2; 10 bases are a match to TRBD1. J was trimmed by 8 bases and V by 0 bases; bases with no gene match: 7. The length of the CDR3 is 15 residues. Germline lookup yields CDR1 SGHRS and CDR2 YFSETQ. CDR3 bases: TGCGCCAGCAGCTTGGACCCGGGACAGGGGATCGGCTACACCTTC. This encodes CASSLDPGQGIGYTF.

The chain joins TRBV4-1 to TRBJ1-3, with unresolved D. Germline V CDR1 and CDR2: MGHRA, YSYEKL. This CDR3 contains 15 residues. V was pared by 0 bases and J by 4 bases, with 10 bases between. Here the CDR3 DNA reads TGCGCCAGCAGCCAAGAGGCCAGTAAGGGAAACACCATATATTTT. Translation: CASSQEASKGNTIYF.

The genes are TRBV6-5 and TRBJ2-2, with TRBD1 as a possible D gene (5 bases). Deletions cut 6 bases from V and 9 bases from J, with 11 bases between. This CDR3 is built from 12 residues. Germline V gene lookup returns CDR1 MNHEY and CDR2 SVGAGI. In nucleotides, the CDR3 is TGTGCCAGCAGGCAGGGCGACCGGGAGCTGTTTTTT. Residues: CASRQGDRELFF.

V usage is TRBV2 and J usage is TRBJ2-1, with 9 bases that match TRBD1. J lost 2 bases, V lost 7 bases, and 6 bases had no gene match. The length of the CDR3 is 15 residues. The germline gives CDR1 SNHLY, CDR2 FYNNEI. Written as DNA, the CDR3 is TGTGCCAGCACTCAGGACAGGGGACCCTACAATGAGCAGTTCTTC. Protein sequence: CASTQDRGPYNEQFF. The variable domain in full, completed from reference TRBV2 and TRBJ2-1, reads EPEVTQTPSHQVTQMGQEVILRCVPISNHLYFYWYRQILGQKVEFLVSFYNNEISEKSEIFDDQFSVERPDGSNFTLKIRSTKLEDSAMYFCASTQDRGPYNEQFFGPGTRLTVL.

The CDR3 here is CASTVGNQPQHF. DNA of the CDR3: TGTGCCAGCACGGTGGGCAATCAGCCCCAGCATTTT. This sequence joins TRBV6-5 and TRBJ1-5; D not resolved. Germline CDR1 reads MNHEY; CDR2 reads SVGAGI. The length of the CDR3 is 12 residues. V was trimmed by 7 bases and J by 2 bases, leaving 6 bases between them.

V and J are TRBV7-9 and TRBJ1-1, with 8 bases identical to TRBD1. CDR3 length: 16 amino acids. Germline lookup yields CDR1 SEHNR and CDR2 FQNEAQ (reference sequence). J gave up 3 bases and V 4 bases, and 10 bases lay outside the gene matches. The CDR3 region has the DNA TGTGCCAGCAGCTCTGGACCCGGACAGGGTGACACTGAAGCTTTCTTT. Translation: CASSSGPGQGDTEAFF.

This clone turned up a few times. V is TRBV7-2 and J is TRBJ2-3; 10 positions match TRBD2. The length of the CDR3 is 16 residues. The V and J ends lost 5 bases and 3 bases, in that order; junction bases with no gene match: 8. In germline, CDR1 is SGHTA, CDR2 FQGNSA. The CDR3 DNA sequence: TGTGCCAGCAGCCATACCTTACTAGCGGGGACAGATACGCAGTATTTT. Residues: CASSHTLLAGTDTQYF.